Listed here is a single TCR beta chain. This sample was included in a study of blood T cell repertoires in COVID-19. Study background: Some COVID-19 samples were acute and others convalescent; all came from the United States, Italy and Spain. T cells, B-cell-depleted T cells, or PBMCs provided the cDNA or gDNA that served as material.

As handled by the study authors: It was from reference gene primer amplification that nucleated cell counts were estimated. Here immunoSEQ multiplex PCR was the method, and the copy in TCRdb shows in-frame clones only, minus some. The V and J calls and clone size come from that table; D and trimming were worked out from the DNA. The data hold 100,000 to 130,000 clones, with over 65% observed a single time. The CDR3 totals 14 residues. Germline CDR1 reads LNHDA; CDR2 reads SQIVND (reference sequence). After removal of 8 bases from V and 2 bases from J, the junction contained 8 bases not matched to a gene.

What was sequenced was peripheral blood. The source is a woman aged 40 to 50 with acute or convalescent COVID-19. This chain uses TRBV19 with TRBJ1-1, with 7 bases matching TRBD1. The CDR3 DNA reads as TGTGCCAGTGCCCCGGGGACAGCCAACACTGAAGCTTTCTTT. It yields the protein CASAPGTANTEAFF.